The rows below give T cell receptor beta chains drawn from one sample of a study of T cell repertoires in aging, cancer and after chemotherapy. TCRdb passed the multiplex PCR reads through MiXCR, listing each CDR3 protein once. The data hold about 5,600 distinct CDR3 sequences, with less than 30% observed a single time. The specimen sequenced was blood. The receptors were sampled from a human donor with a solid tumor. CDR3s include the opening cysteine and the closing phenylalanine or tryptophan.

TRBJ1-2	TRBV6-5	CASRQPGTGAGYTF
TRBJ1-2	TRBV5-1	CASSLGPGQGARNTF
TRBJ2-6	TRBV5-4	CASTSTDSLPRRANVLTF
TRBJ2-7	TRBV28	CASSPWGLEQYF
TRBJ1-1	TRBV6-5	CASSYLENTEAFF
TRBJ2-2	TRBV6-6	CASSFNRAGNTGELFF
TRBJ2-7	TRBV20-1	CSASFPGQGYEQYF
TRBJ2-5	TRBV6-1	CASSPRVGETQYF
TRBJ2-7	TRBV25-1	CASMESGSSYEQYF
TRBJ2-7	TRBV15	CATSRGSNRNEQYF
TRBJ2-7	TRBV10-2	CASRRKNYEQYF
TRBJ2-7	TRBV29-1	CSAGRTGSGRGVFEQYF
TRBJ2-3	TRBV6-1	CASSERETQYF
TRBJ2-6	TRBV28	CASSLLTPDSGANVLTF
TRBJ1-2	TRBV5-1	CASRRTGTDNYGYTF
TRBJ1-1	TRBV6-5	CATKLGPNTEAFF
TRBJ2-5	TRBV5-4	CATRQGTVFSQETQYF
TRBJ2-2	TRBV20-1	CSASFSGGLTGELFF
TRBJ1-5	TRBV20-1	CSASPGGQPQHF
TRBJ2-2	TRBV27	CASSGKSGSLSGELFF
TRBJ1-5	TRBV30	CAWSDNSNQPQHF
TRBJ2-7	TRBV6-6	CASSYEGRTYEQYF
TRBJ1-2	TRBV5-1	CASSLNGPSDYGYTF
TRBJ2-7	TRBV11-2	CASSLGPASSYEQYF
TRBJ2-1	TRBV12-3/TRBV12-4	CAQTPPSGGNEQFF
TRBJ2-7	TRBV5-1	CASSRDGFYEQYF
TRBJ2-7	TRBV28	CASSLAAHEYF
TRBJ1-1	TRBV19	CASRRQGRNTEAFF
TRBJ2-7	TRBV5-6	CASSLGSWGDYEQYF
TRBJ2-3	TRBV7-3	CASSLGVGTDTQYF
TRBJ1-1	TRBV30	CAWGTAEAFF
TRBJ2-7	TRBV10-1	CASSPGTTYEQYF
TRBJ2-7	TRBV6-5	CASRHLDGTGFF
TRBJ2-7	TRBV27	CASSLKAGSPYEQYF
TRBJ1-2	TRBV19	CASRTQGGNYGYTF
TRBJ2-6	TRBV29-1	CSAGQGSSGANVLTF
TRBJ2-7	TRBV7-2	CASSLIPAGGEQYF
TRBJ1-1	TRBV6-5	CASRRGEAFF
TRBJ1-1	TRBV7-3	CASSSTGGGGTEAFF
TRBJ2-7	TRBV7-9	CASSPMGLNPSYEQYF
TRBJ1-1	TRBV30	CAWVGTFLNTEAFF
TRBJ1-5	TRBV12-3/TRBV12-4	CASQDRSGQPQHF
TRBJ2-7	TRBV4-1	CASSQGTGPLYEQYF
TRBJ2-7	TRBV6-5	CASSYSGQGTYEQYF
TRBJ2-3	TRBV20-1	CSASSSDHTDTQYF
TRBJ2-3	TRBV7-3	CASSSRGRDGKDTQYF
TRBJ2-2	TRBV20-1	CSARLAGDTGELFF